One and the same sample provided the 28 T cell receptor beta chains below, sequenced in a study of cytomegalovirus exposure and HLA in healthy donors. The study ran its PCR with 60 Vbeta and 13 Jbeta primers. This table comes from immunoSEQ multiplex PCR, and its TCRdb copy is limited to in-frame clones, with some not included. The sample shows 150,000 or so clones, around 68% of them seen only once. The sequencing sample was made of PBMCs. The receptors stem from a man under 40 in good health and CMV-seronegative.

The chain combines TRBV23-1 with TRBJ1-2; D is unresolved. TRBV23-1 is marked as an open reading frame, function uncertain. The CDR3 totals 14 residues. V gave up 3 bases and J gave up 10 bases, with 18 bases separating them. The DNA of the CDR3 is TGCGCCAGCAGTCATTTCGCGGGGATTCGTGACTACACCTTC. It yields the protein CASSHFAGIRDYTF.

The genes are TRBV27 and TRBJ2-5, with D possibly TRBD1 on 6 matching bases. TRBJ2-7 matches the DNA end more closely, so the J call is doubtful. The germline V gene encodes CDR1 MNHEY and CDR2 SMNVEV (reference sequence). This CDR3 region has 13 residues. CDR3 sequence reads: CASSLLQGYEQYF. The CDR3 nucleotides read TGTGCCAGCAGTTTACTTCAGGGGTACGAGCAGTACTTC.

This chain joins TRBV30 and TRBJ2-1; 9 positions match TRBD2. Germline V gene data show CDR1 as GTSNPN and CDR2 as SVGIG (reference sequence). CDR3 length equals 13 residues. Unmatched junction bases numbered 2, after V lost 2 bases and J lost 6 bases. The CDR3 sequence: CAWSLAGPNEQFF. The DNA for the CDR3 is TGTGCCTGGAGTCTAGCGGGGCCCAATGAGCAGTTCTTC.

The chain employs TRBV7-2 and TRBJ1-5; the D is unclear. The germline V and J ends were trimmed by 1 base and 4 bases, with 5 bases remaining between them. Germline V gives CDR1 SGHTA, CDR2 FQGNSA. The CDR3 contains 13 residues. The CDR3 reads CASSLGDNQPQHF. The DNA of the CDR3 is TGTGCCAGCAGCTTAGGAGATAATCAGCCCCAGCATTTT.

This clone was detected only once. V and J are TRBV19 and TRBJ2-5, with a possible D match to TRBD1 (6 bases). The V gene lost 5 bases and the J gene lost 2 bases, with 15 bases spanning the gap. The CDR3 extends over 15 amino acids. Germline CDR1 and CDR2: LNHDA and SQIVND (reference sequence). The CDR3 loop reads CASSPLDSLQETQYF. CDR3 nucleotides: TGTGCCAGTAGTCCCCTGGACAGTCTTCAAGAGACCCAGTACTTC.

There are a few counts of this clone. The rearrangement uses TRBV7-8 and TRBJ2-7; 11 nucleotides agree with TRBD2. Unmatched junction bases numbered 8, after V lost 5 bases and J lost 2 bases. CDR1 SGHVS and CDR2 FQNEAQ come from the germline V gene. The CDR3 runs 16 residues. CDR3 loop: CASSVTSGGLTYEQYF. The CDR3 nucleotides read TGTGCCAGCAGCGTAACTAGCGGGGGCCTTACCTACGAGCAGTACTTC. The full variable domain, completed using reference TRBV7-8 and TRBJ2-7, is GAGVSQSPRYKVAKRGQDVALRCDPISGHVSLFWYQQALGQGPEFLTYFQNEAQLDKSGLPSDRFFAERPEGSVSTLKIQRTQQEDSAVYLCASSVTSGGLTYEQYFGPGTRLTVT.

CDR3 in DNA: TGCGCCAGCAGCCAAGGCAGGAACTATGGCTACACCTTC. Protein: CASSQGRNYGYTF. The V gene is TRBV4-1, the J gene TRBJ1-2; no clear D. Trimming removed 1 base at V and 2 bases at J, with 5 bases between. CDR1 is MGHRA, CDR2 YSYEKL, per germline. There are 13 residues in the CDR3.

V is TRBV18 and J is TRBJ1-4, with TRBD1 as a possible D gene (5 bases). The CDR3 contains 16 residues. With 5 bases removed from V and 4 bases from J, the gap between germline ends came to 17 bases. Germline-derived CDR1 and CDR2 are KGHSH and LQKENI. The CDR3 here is CASSLRRGSGNEKLFF. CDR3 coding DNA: TGTGCCAGCTCATTAAGGAGGGGAAGCGGTAATGAAAAACTGTTTTTT.

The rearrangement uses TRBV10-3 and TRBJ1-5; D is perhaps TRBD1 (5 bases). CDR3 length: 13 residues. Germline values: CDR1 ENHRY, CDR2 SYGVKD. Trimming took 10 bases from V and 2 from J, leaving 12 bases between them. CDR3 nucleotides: TGTGCCACCCAGGGAAGTGGCAATCAGCCCCAGCATTTT. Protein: CATQGSGNQPQHF.

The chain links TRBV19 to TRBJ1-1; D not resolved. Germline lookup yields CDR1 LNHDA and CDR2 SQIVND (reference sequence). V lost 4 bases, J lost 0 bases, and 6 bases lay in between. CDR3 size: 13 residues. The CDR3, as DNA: TGTGCCAGTAGTACGGTGCTGAACACTGAAGCTTTCTTT. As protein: CASSTVLNTEAFF.

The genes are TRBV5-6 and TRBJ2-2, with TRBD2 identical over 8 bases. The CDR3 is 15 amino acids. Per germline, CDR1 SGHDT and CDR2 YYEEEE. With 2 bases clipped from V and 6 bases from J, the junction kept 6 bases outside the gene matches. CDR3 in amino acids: CASSFGAGDPGELFF. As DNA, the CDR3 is TGTGCCAGCAGCTTTGGAGCGGGGGATCCCGGGGAGCTGTTTTTT.

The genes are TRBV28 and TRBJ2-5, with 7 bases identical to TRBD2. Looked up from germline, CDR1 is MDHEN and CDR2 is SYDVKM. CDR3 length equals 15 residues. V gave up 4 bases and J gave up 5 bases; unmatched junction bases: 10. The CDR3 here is CASSSPGLGEETQYF. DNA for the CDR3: TGTGCCAGCAGTTCCCCCGGACTAGGGGAGGAGACCCAGTACTTC.

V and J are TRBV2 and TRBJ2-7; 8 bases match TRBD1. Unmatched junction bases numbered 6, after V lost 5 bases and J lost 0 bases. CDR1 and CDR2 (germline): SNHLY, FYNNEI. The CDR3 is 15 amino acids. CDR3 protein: CASSPDRGNSYEQYF. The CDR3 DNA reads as TGTGCCAGCAGTCCCGACAGGGGTAACTCCTACGAGCAGTACTTC. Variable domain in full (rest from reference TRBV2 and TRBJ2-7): EPEVTQTPSHQVTQMGQEVILRCVPISNHLYFYWYRQILGQKVEFLVSFYNNEISEKSEIFDDQFSVERPDGSNFTLKIRSTKLEDSAMYFCASSPDRGNSYEQYFGPGTRLTVT.

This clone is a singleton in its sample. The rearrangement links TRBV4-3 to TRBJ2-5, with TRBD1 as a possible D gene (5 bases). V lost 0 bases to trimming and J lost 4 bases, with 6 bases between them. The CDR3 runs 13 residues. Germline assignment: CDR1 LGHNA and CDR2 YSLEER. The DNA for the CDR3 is TGCGCCAGCAGCCAAGATAGGGGAGAGACCCAGTACTTC. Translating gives CASSQDRGETQYF.

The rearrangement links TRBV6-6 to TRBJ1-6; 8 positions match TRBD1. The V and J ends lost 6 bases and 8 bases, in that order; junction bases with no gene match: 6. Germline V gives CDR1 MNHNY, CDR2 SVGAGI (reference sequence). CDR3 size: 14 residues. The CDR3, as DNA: TGTGCCAGCAGACGACAGGGGCAGGATTCACCCCTCCACTTT. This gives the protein CASRRQGQDSPLHF.

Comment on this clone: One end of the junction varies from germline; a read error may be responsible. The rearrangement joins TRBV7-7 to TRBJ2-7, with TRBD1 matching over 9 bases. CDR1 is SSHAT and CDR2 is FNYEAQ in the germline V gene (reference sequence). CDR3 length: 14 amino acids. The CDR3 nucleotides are TGTGCTAGCAGCCCACGACAGGGGGCCTACGAGCAGTACTTC. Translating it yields CASSPRQGAYEQYF.

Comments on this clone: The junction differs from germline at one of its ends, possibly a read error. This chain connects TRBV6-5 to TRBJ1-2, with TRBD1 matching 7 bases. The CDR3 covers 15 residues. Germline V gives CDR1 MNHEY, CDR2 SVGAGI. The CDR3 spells CASSPGATGFGGYPF. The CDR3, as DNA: TGTGCCAGCAGTCCCGGGGCGACAGGGTTTGGTGGCTACCCCTTC.

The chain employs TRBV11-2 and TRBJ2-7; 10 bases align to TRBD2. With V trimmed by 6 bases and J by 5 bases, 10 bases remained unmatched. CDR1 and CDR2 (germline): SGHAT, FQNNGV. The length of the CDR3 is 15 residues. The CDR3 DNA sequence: TGTGCCAGCAGGCTAGCGGGGGCTACCTGGAACGAGCAGTACTTC. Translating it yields CASRLAGATWNEQYF.

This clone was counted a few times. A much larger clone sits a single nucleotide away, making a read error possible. The chain's CDR3 is CASSQVGQGYEQYF. CDR3 sequence (DNA): TGTGCCAGCAGCCAAGTGGGACAGGGTTACGAGCAGTACTTC. The chain combines TRBV4-2 with TRBJ2-7; 9 bases line up with TRBD1. This CDR3 spans 14 amino acids. The germline CDR1 and CDR2 sequences are LGHNA and YNFKEQ. V dropped 1 base and J dropped 4; count of bases not matched to a gene: 2.

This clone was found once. The CDR3, as DNA: TGCGCCAGCAGCTCGGAGGGGAATACGCAGTATTTT. Translated: CASSSEGNTQYF. The chain joins TRBV5-1 to TRBJ2-3; D is perhaps TRBD2 (6 bases). The germline V gene has CDR1 SGHRS and CDR2 YFSETQ. V lost 3 bases and J lost 7, with 9 bases in between. CDR3 length: 12 amino acids.

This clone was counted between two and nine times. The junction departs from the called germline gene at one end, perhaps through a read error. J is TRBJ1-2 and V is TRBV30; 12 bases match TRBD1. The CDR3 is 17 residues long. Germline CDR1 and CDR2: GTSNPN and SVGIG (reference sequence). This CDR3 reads CAARHLGQGAGGYGYPF. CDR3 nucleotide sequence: TGTGCCGCCCGCCATTTGGGACAGGGGGCGGGGGGCTATGGCTACCCCTTC.

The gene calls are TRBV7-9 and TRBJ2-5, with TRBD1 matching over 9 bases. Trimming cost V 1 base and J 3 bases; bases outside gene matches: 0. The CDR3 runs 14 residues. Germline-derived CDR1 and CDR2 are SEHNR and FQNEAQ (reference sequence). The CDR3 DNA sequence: TGTGCCAGCAGCTTAGGGACAGGGGAAGAGACCCAGTACTTC. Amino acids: CASSLGTGEETQYF.

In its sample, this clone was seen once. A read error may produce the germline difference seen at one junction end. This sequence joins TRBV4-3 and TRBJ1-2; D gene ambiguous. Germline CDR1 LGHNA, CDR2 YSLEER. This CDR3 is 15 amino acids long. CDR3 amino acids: CASSQAHGTNYGYPF. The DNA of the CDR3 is TGCGCCAGCAGCCAAGCCCACGGCACTAACTATGGCTACCCCTTC.

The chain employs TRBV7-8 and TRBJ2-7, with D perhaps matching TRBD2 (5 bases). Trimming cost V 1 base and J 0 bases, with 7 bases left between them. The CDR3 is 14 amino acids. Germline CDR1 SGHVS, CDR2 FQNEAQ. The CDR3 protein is CASSLGENSYEQYF. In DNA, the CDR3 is TGTGCCAGCAGCTTAGGGGAGAACTCCTACGAGCAGTACTTC.

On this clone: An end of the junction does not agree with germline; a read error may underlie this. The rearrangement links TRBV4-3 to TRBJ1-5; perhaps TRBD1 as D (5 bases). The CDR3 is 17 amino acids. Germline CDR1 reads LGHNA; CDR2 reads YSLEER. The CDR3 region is CASSQELGLSSNQPQNF. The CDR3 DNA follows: TGCGCCAGCAGCCAAGAGTTGGGACTGTCCTCCAATCAGCCCCAGAATTTT.

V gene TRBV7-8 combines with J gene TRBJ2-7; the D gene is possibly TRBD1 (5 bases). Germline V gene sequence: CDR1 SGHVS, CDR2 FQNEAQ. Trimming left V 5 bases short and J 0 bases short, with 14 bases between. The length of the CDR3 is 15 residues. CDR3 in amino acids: CASSPTGYISYEQYF. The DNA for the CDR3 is TGTGCCAGCAGCCCCACAGGATATATCTCCTACGAGCAGTACTTC.

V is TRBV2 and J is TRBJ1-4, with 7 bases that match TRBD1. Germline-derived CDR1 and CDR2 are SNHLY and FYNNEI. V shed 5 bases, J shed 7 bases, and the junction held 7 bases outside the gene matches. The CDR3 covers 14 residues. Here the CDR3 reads CASSLQTGTEKLFF. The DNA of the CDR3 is TGTGCCAGCAGTTTACAGACAGGGACTGAAAAACTGTTTTTT. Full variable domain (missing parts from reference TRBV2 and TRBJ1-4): EPEVTQTPSHQVTQMGQEVILRCVPISNHLYFYWYRQILGQKVEFLVSFYNNEISEKSEIFDDQFSVERPDGSNFTLKIRSTKLEDSAMYFCASSLQTGTEKLFFGSGTQLSVL.

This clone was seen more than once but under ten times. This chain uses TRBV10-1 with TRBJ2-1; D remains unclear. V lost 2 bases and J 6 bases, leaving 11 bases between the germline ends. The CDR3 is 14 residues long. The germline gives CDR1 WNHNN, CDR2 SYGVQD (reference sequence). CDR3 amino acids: CASSEVGRGNEQFF. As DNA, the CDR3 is TGCGCCAGCAGTGAGGTGGGTCGAGGCAATGAGCAGTTCTTC.